One and the same sample provided the 32 T cell receptor beta chains below, sequenced in a study of PD-L1 blockade in urothelial cancer. Repertoires were generated with immunoSEQ multiplex PCR, while TCRdb's copy carries only in-frame clones and drops some. The sample has tens of thousands of clones, approximately 80% seen once. The source material was PBMCs, sampled around atezolizumab (anti-PD-L1) treatment. These receptors were obtained from a man between 65 and 85 years old with urothelial cancer.

The chain recombines TRBV18 with TRBJ1-1, with no clear D. Per the germline V gene, CDR1 is KGHSH and CDR2 is LQKENI. The germline V and J ends were trimmed by 1 base and 8 bases, with 11 bases remaining between them. The CDR3 length is 13 residues. The CDR3 region is CASSPQPGGEAFF. As DNA, the CDR3 is TGTGCCAGCTCACCACAACCAGGTGGAGAAGCTTTCTTT.

The chain uses TRBV9 and TRBJ2-1, with D possibly TRBD2 on 6 matching bases. This CDR3 has 15 residues. V gave up 2 bases and J gave up 0 bases, with 9 bases separating them. Germline V gives CDR1 SGDLS, CDR2 YYNGEE. CDR3 region: CASSVSGNSYNEQFF. CDR3 bases: TGTGCCAGCAGCGTTAGCGGAAACTCCTACAATGAGCAGTTCTTC.

The chain carries TRBV10-2 and TRBJ2-2; 7 bases are shared with TRBD2. Germline V gene data show CDR1 as WSHSY and CDR2 as SAAADI. This CDR3 is built from 15 residues. V was clipped by 6 bases and J by 7 bases; unmatched bases: 11. The CDR3 is CASSMRRERSGELFF. The CDR3 DNA is TGCGCCAGCAGCATGCGGCGGGAGCGAAGCGGGGAGCTGTTTTTT.

Points on this clone: Other DNA sequences of this sample code for an identical CDR3. The chain uses TRBV5-1 and TRBJ2-2; D gene uncertain. Germline CDR1 is SGHRS and CDR2 is YFSETQ. CDR3 size: 14 residues. V was clipped by 0 bases and J by 1 base, with 4 bases between them. Here the CDR3 DNA reads TGCGCCAGCAGCTTGGGACAGAACACCGGGGAGCTGTTTTTT. It yields the protein CASSLGQNTGELFF.

V gene TRBV18 combines with J gene TRBJ1-1, with TRBD1 as a possible D gene (6 bases). The CDR3 is 15 amino acids. V lost 2 bases to trimming and J lost 1 base, with 11 bases between them. In germline, CDR1 is KGHSH, CDR2 LQKENI. This chain's CDR3 is CASSPARQENTEAFF. CDR3 DNA: TGTGCCAGCTCACCAGCCCGACAGGAGAACACTGAAGCTTTCTTT.

The chain links TRBV18 to TRBJ1-2; TRBD1 is a possible D gene (6 bases). From germline, CDR1 is KGHSH and CDR2 LQKENI. CDR3 length: 15 amino acids. The V end lost 1 base, the J end lost 3 bases, and 12 bases lay between the germline ends. The CDR3 DNA is TGTGCCAGCTCACCACGTACTGGACAGCACTATGGCTACACCTTC. Translation: CASSPRTGQHYGYTF.

This clone has only a few counts. This chain uses TRBV10-2 with TRBJ1-5; possibly TRBD1 for D (5 bases). The CDR3 totals 15 residues. V was pared by 3 bases and J by 7 bases, with 16 bases between. Per germline, CDR1 WSHSY and CDR2 SAAADI. Here the CDR3 DNA reads TGCGCCAGCAGTGAAAGGTGGCAGGGTGACCAGCCCCAGCATTTT. Translating it yields CASSERWQGDQPQHF.

Only a few counts were recorded for this clone. The rearrangement joins TRBV20-1 to TRBJ2-3, with no clear D. Germline CDR1 DFQATT, CDR2 SNEGSKA (reference sequence). The CDR3 is 11 residues long. V was trimmed by 3 bases and J by 9 bases, leaving 10 bases between them. The CDR3 spells CSASLLETQYF. CDR3 coding DNA: TGCAGTGCTAGTTTGTTGGAGACGCAGTATTTT.

The V gene is TRBV27, the J gene TRBJ1-5; 9 bases are shared with TRBD1. The CDR3 extends over 16 amino acids. Per germline, CDR1 MNHEY and CDR2 SMNVEV (reference sequence). The ends lost 2 bases at V and 2 bases at J; junction bases unmatched: 4. In DNA, the CDR3 is TGTGCCAGCAGTTTAGCGGGACAGGGAGGCAATCAGCCCCAGCATTTT. Protein: CASSLAGQGGNQPQHF.

This clone was detected only once. This rearrangement joins TRBV5-1 to TRBJ2-1, with 9 positions matching TRBD2. Germline CDR1 SGHRS, CDR2 YFSETQ. V lost 0 bases to trimming and J lost 5 bases; unmatched junction nucleotides: 3. The CDR3 consists of 15 residues. DNA for the CDR3: TGCGCCAGCAGCTTGGGAGTAGCGGGAGACAATGAGCAGTTCTTC. It encodes CASSLGVAGDNEQFF.

This clone was observed once. V and J are TRBV25-1 and TRBJ2-5, with TRBD2 matching 10 bases. The CDR3 is 14 amino acids. Germline assignment: CDR1 MGHDK and CDR2 SYGVNS. V lost 6 bases and J lost 6; bases outside the gene matches: 7. The CDR3 reads CASSEPSGRKTQYF. CDR3 nucleotides: TGTGCCAGCAGCGAACCTAGCGGGAGAAAGACCCAGTACTTC.

CDR3: CASSPDSLGNQPQHF. CDR3 bases: TGTGCCAGCAGCCCCGACAGTCTAGGCAATCAGCCCCAGCATTTT. V usage is TRBV9 and J usage is TRBJ1-5, with a possible D match to TRBD1 (5 bases). Per the germline V gene, CDR1 is SGDLS and CDR2 is YYNGEE. This CDR3 has 15 amino acids. V lost 4 bases to trimming and J lost 2 bases, with 13 bases between them.

The V call is TRBV19, the J call TRBJ2-7; TRBD2 matches at 7 bases. The CDR3 is 15 residues long. The germline gives CDR1 LNHDA, CDR2 SQIVND (reference sequence). J gave up 2 bases and V 7 bases, and 11 bases lay outside the gene matches. This CDR3 reads CASIPKGGEPYEQYF. CDR3 sequence (DNA): TGTGCCAGTATCCCCAAGGGAGGGGAACCCTACGAGCAGTACTTC.

V is TRBV5-1 and J is TRBJ2-7, with TRBD1 as a possible D gene (5 bases). The germline V gene encodes CDR1 SGHRS and CDR2 YFSETQ. The CDR3 runs 14 residues. Trimming left V 6 bases short and J 6 bases short, with 19 bases between. CDR3 DNA: TGCGCCAGCACCTTCACTCAGGGTACCACCGAGCAGTACTTC. Its protein product is CASTFTQGTTEQYF.

V usage is TRBV5-1 and J usage is TRBJ2-7; 9 bases fit TRBD1. V was clipped by 4 bases and J by 3 bases; unmatched bases: 11. The CDR3 covers 16 residues. Germline assignment: CDR1 SGHRS and CDR2 YFSETQ. CDR3 nucleotides: TGCGCCAGCAGCATCCGATCGGGACAGGGAAGCTACGAGCAGTACTTC. Its translation is CASSIRSGQGSYEQYF.

The rearrangement links TRBV19 to TRBJ2-1; TRBD1 might be the D (6 bases). Germline V gene sequence: CDR1 LNHDA, CDR2 SQIVND (reference sequence). This CDR3 is 13 amino acids long. V was clipped by 8 bases and J by 2 bases, with 10 bases between them. CDR3 DNA sequence: TGTGCCAGTTCCGGGACAACCTACAATGAGCAGTTCTTC. It encodes CASSGTTYNEQFF.

J is TRBJ1-1 and V is TRBV19; D not certain. The germline V gene has CDR1 LNHDA and CDR2 SQIVND (reference sequence). The CDR3 has 13 amino acids. Trimming left V 5 bases short and J 1 base short, with 8 bases between. The CDR3 sequence: CASSPPRNTEAFF. In nucleotides, the CDR3 is TGTGCCAGTAGTCCTCCGAGGAACACTGAAGCTTTCTTT.

The chain carries TRBV18 and TRBJ1-1; D remains unclear. The length of the CDR3 is 15 residues. V gave up 2 bases and J gave up 1 base, with 11 bases separating them. Germline CDR1 and CDR2: KGHSH and LQKENI. The DNA of the CDR3 is TGTGCCAGCTCACCAGGGCGGGTTGAGAACACTGAAGCTTTCTTT. Translated: CASSPGRVENTEAFF.

This sequence joins TRBV5-4 and TRBJ2-1; D call uncertain. The CDR3 totals 15 residues. Germline CDR1 SGHNT, CDR2 YYREEE (reference sequence). Deletions cut 0 bases from V and 3 bases from J, with 10 bases between. The DNA of the CDR3 is TGTGCCAGCAGCTTGGATAGCCGCGGCTACAATGAGCAGTTCTTC. This translates into CASSLDSRGYNEQFF.

The chain uses TRBV6-1 and TRBJ1-3; D ambiguous. Germline V gene data show CDR1 as MNHNS and CDR2 as SASEGT. V was pared by 4 bases and J by 0 bases, with 10 bases between. The CDR3 has 15 residues. CDR3 sequence (DNA): TGTGCCAGCAGTGTAGAGGGCCTCTCTGGAAACACCATATATTTT. Translation: CASSVEGLSGNTIYF.

This chain links TRBV2 with TRBJ2-5; 10 nucleotides line up with TRBD2. V shed 3 bases, J shed 4 bases, and the junction held 2 bases outside the gene matches. The CDR3 is made up of 14 amino acids. CDR1 and CDR2 from the germline V gene are SNHLY and FYNNEI. The CDR3 sequence is CASSDLAGAETQYF. In DNA, the CDR3 is TGTGCCAGCAGTGATCTAGCGGGAGCAGAGACCCAGTACTTC.

This sequence joins TRBV11-2 and TRBJ2-1; possible D gene TRBD2, 5 bases. Germline V lookup: CDR1 SGHAT, CDR2 FQNNGV. V was pared by 5 bases and J by 9 bases, with 14 bases between. The CDR3 totals 13 residues. This CDR3 reads CASSLTRGGEQFF. CDR3 nucleotides: TGTGCCAGCAGCCTTACCCGGGGTGGTGAGCAGTTCTTC.

The CDR3 here is CASSITGGIRYEQYF. The CDR3 DNA is TGTGCCAGCAGCATAACAGGGGGTATCAGGTACGAGCAGTACTTC. The rearrangement links TRBV13 to TRBJ2-7, with 8 nucleotides matching TRBD1. Germline V gene data show CDR1 as PRHDT and CDR2 as FYEKMQ (reference sequence). CDR3 length equals 15 residues. V was pared by 5 bases and J by 4 bases, with 10 bases of the junction left unmatched. The whole variable domain, remainder taken from reference TRBV13 and TRBJ2-7, is AAGVIQSPRHLIKEKRETATLKCYPIPRHDTVYWYQQGPGQDPQFLISFYEKMQSDKGSIPDRFSAQQFSDYHSELNMSSLELGDSALYFCASSITGGIRYEQYFGPGTRLTVT.

J is TRBJ2-5 and V is TRBV9, with 9 bases matching TRBD1. J gave up 5 bases and V 3 bases, and 5 bases lay outside the gene matches. CDR3 length: 14 residues. Germline V CDR1 and CDR2: SGDLS, YYNGEE. The CDR3 spells CASSEQGAGETQYF. In DNA, the CDR3 is TGTGCCAGCAGCGAACAGGGGGCAGGGGAGACCCAGTACTTC.

The chain couples TRBV18 to TRBJ2-7, with 10 bases matching TRBD2. This CDR3 region has 14 residues. Germline-derived CDR1 and CDR2 are KGHSH and LQKENI. V trimming: 3 bases; J trimming: 5 bases; junction bases outside the gene matches: 4. The CDR3 nucleotides are TGTGCCAGCTCACCTGGTCTAGCGGGAGACGAGCAGTACTTC. Translation gives CASSPGLAGDEQYF.

The rearrangement links TRBV29-1 to TRBJ2-2; 8 bases map to TRBD1. The trim removed 6 bases at V and 6 bases at J, leaving 6 bases unmatched. The CDR3 loop spans 13 amino acids. Germline V CDR1 and CDR2: SQVTM, ANQGSEA. The CDR3 region has the DNA TGCAGCGTCGCCCGACAGGGGCCCGGGGAGCTGTTTTTT. Translation: CSVARQGPGELFF.

This chain connects TRBV11-2 to TRBJ2-7, with 7 positions matching TRBD1. This CDR3 region has 17 residues. V was clipped by 3 bases and J by 2 bases; unmatched bases: 13. CDR1 is SGHAT and CDR2 is FQNNGV in the germline V gene. CDR3 sequence (DNA): TGTGCCAGCAGCTTGAATGTTCCAGGGGGAAGTACCTACGAGCAGTACTTC. Translation: CASSLNVPGGSTYEQYF.

V usage is TRBV5-1 and J usage is TRBJ1-1; 7 nucleotides align to TRBD1. Germline CDR1 is SGHRS and CDR2 is YFSETQ. The CDR3 contains 16 residues. J gave up 0 bases and V 1 base, and 6 bases lay outside the gene matches. In nucleotides, the CDR3 is TGCGCCAGCAGCTTGTTCGGACAGGATCTGAACACTGAAGCTTTCTTT. The encoded protein is CASSLFGQDLNTEAFF.

The V gene is TRBV2, the J gene TRBJ2-6; 12 nucleotides line up with TRBD2. V shed 4 bases and J 3 bases; nucleotides not matched to a gene: 1. CDR3 size: 16 residues. The germline V gene has CDR1 SNHLY and CDR2 FYNNEI. The CDR3 spells CASSGLAGDGANVLTF. As DNA, the CDR3 is TGTGCCAGCAGTGGACTAGCGGGAGATGGGGCCAACGTCCTGACTTTC.

The genes are TRBV7-2 and TRBJ2-1; TRBD2 agrees at 7 bases. Germline V CDR1 and CDR2: SGHTA, FQGNSA. J lost 3 bases, V lost 1 base, and 3 bases had no gene match. The CDR3 contains 15 residues. CDR3 in DNA: TGTGCCAGCAGCTTAGAGGGCGGGAGCTACAATGAGCAGTTCTTC. Protein product: CASSLEGGSYNEQFF.

This chain links TRBV4-1 with TRBJ1-5; a possible D gene is TRBD1 (6 bases). The V and J ends lost 6 bases and 1 base respectively, with 13 bases between them. CDR1 and CDR2 (germline): MGHRA, YSYEKL. This CDR3 comprises 15 residues. CDR3 nucleotides: TGCGCCAGCAGACGACAGGAAGGGAGCAATCAGCCCCAGCATTTT. This sequence encodes CASRRQEGSNQPQHF.

The chain carries TRBV19 and TRBJ1-4, with 7 bases that match TRBD1. The CDR3 length is 14 residues. Unmatched junction bases numbered 2, after V lost 4 bases and J lost 3 bases. Germline V gene lookup returns CDR1 LNHDA and CDR2 SQIVND (reference sequence). The CDR3 region has the DNA TGTGCCAGTAGTACCAGGGGGTCTAATGAAAAACTGTTTTTT. Encoded protein: CASSTRGSNEKLFF.